One and the same sample provided the 12 T cell receptor beta chains below, sequenced in a study of T cell clonality in common variable immunodeficiency. Sequencing was performed with immunoSEQ multiplex PCR; in TCRdb, only in-frame clones are kept and a portion is missing. The sample has 50,000 to 65,000 clones, none seen only once; the top ten hold about 0.8%. The sequenced material came from peripheral blood mononuclear cells. Receptor source: a person between 18 and 69 years old in good health.

This clone showed up just a few times. With the read ending 3 residues before the CDR3 end, the germline J gene is used to fill in that end. The chain uses TRBV7-3 and TRBJ2-3; TRBD2 aligns across 10 bases. This CDR3 has 16 amino acids. The germline V gene has CDR1 SGHTA and CDR2 FQGTGA. Trimming at V came to 4 bases and at J to 4 bases, leaving 8 bases not matched to a gene. The CDR3 loop is CASSSLAGAPADTQYF. The sequenced part of the CDR3 DNA is TGTGCCAGCAGCTCTCTAGCGGGAGCCCCGGCAGATACG.

This clone was found a few times. The read ends 3 residues early relative to the CDR3; the germline J gene fills the gap. The chain carries TRBV5-1 and TRBJ2-2; D is uncertain. Looked up from germline, CDR1 is SGHRS and CDR2 is YFSETQ. There are 12 residues in the CDR3. This CDR3 is CASSLLGSPLFF. The sequenced part of the CDR3 DNA is TGCGCCAGCAGCTTGCTAGGTTCACCG.

This clone has a count of ten or more. The CDR3 end lies 3 residues beyond the end of the read and is filled in from the germline J gene. The chain uses TRBV7-9 and TRBJ1-2; TRBD1 agrees at 7 bases. Looked up from germline, CDR1 is SEHNR and CDR2 is FQNEAQ (reference sequence). The CDR3 is 13 residues long. With 5 bases clipped from V and 6 bases from J, the junction kept 6 bases outside the gene matches. The CDR3 bases that were read are TGTGCCAGCAGCAGACAGGGTAAAGATGGC. This codes for CASSRQGKDG. The full CDR3 protein reads CASSRQGKDGYTF.

The table lists this clone with many counts. The read halts 3 residues ahead of the CDR3 end, with the missing end drawn from the germline J gene. The chain combines TRBV2 with TRBJ2-3; 9 bases line up with TRBD2. The germline CDR1 and CDR2 sequences are SNHLY and FYNNEI. This CDR3 region has 16 residues. V was clipped by 6 bases and J by 4 bases; unmatched bases: 11. The CDR3 reads CASSPLAGWTPDTQYF. The sequenced CDR3 bases are TGTGCCAGCAGCCCTCTAGCGGGATGGACTCCAGATACG.

This clone was seen repeatedly, ten times or more. The read terminates 3 residues ahead of where the CDR3 ends, so the germline J gene completes it. The chain couples TRBV20-1 to TRBJ1-1; D is ambiguous. Between the trimmed V and J ends, which lost 5 bases and 1 base, there was a span of 14 bases. Looked up from germline, CDR1 is DFQATT and CDR2 is SNEGSKA (reference sequence). The CDR3 sequence is 14 residues long. The part of the CDR3 DNA that was read is TGCAGTGCTTTAAGACTGGTTGGGAACACTGAA. Amino acids: CSALRLVGNTE. The entire CDR3 sequence reads CSALRLVGNTEAFF.

At least ten counts were recorded for this clone. The missing CDR3 end, 3 residues past where the read stops, is filled in from the germline J gene. The chain uses TRBV20-1 and TRBJ1-1, with 7 bases lining up with TRBD1. Germline CDR1 DFQATT, CDR2 SNEGSKA (reference sequence). V gave up 3 bases and J gave up 2 bases; unmatched junction bases: 6. The length of the CDR3 is 14 residues. CDR3 DNA, as far as it was read: TGCAGTGCTAGCTTCGGGACAGCTAACACTGAA. Translating gives CSASFGTANTE. The whole CDR3 sequence is CSASFGTANTEAFF.

Only a few counts were recorded for this clone. The sequenced CDR3 bases are TGTGCCAGCAGCTTGGACAGTCCAACTAATGAAAAG. This gives the protein CASSLDSPTNEK. The full CDR3 protein is CASSLDSPTNEKLFF. The chain joins TRBV7-9 to TRBJ2-2, with a tentative D call TRBD1 (6 bases). The CDR3 is cut off 3 residues early in the read; its end comes from the germline J gene. The CDR3 runs to 15 residues. The germline gives CDR1 SEHNR, CDR2 FQNEAQ (reference sequence).

This clone occurred many times. The read finishes 3 residues shy of the CDR3 end, and the germline J gene is used to complete it. V gene TRBV28 combines with J gene TRBJ2-1, with a possible D match to TRBD1 (6 bases). Germline CDR1 and CDR2: MDHEN and SYDVKM. Trimming left V 8 bases short and J 7 bases short, with 9 bases between. The CDR3 contains 11 residues. The CDR3 sequence: CASGRGNEQFF. Incomplete CDR3 DNA: TGTGCCAGCGGCAGGGGTAATGAG.

This clone was counted ten times or more. The read halts 3 residues ahead of the CDR3 end, with the missing end drawn from the germline J gene. V is TRBV28 and J is TRBJ2-2; 7 bases line up with TRBD1. V shed 5 bases, J shed 7 bases, and the junction held 10 bases outside the gene matches. The CDR3 spans 15 residues. The germline gives CDR1 MDHEN, CDR2 SYDVKM. This CDR3 reads CASSPRGRKGGELFF. The CDR3 bases that were read are TGTGCCAGCAGTCCCAGGGGGAGAAAGGGCGGGGAG.

This clone was detected only a few times. The read gets to within 3 residues of the CDR3 end, and the germline J gene fills in the rest. The chain carries TRBV19 and TRBJ1-2; D remains ambiguous. The CDR3 is 14 residues long. CDR1 is LNHDA and CDR2 is SQIVND in the germline V gene (reference sequence). The CDR3 reads CASSLAGEYNDYTF. CDR3 DNA (partial): TGTGCCAGTAGCCTAGCGGGAGAATACAATGAC.

At least ten counts were recorded for this clone. The read ends 3 residues shy of where the CDR3 ends; the end is completed using the germline J gene. The J gene is TRBJ2-2, the V gene TRBV6-4; 9 bases match TRBD2. The V segment lost 0 bases and the J segment 2 bases; nucleotides outside the gene matches: 4. The germline gives CDR1 MRHNA, CDR2 SNTAGT. This CDR3 is 17 amino acids long. Partial CDR3 DNA: TGTGCCAGCAGTGACTCGGCTAGCGGGGAAAACACCGGGGAG. Protein sequence: CASSDSASGENTGE. Given in full, the CDR3 is CASSDSASGENTGELFF.

With respect to this clone: The CDR3 end is not reached by the read, which stops 3 residues before it; the germline J gene fills it in. This sequence joins TRBV6-1 and TRBJ1-2, with no clear D. Germline V lookup: CDR1 MNHNS, CDR2 SASEGT. The CDR3 length is 16 residues. CDR3 bases read: TGTGCCAGCAGTGATCGAGCGGTTCTTATCACAGATACC. Translated, it gives CASSDRAVLITDT. The complete CDR3 protein is CASSDRAVLITDTYTF.